Listed below are T cell receptor beta chains from one sample, sequenced in a study of PD-1 blockade in classical Hodgkin lymphoma. Profiling relied on immunoSEQ multiplex PCR, and the TCRdb table lists in-frame clones only, not all of them. The sample carries 25,000 to 35,000 clones, around 83% recorded once. The source material was CD4+ T cells from blood, sampled before the fourth cycle of nivolumab. The receptors derive from a human donor with classical Hodgkin lymphoma. The CDR3 runs from the conserved cysteine through the conserved F or W. A D gene is named only where the DNA matches it firmly. Some rows mark clone size as missing; the rest say once, few, many or name a class of expanded clone.

abundance,v_gene,j_gene,d_gene,CDR3aa,CDR3nt
.,TRBV4-1,TRBJ2-2,TRBD2,CASRRGTSGPNTGELFF,TGCGCCAGCAGACGCGGAACTAGCGGCCCGAACACCGGGGAGCTGTTTTTT
.,TRBV6-6,TRBJ1-4,TRBD1,CASSYSGTGVEKLFF,TGTGCCAGCAGTTACTCGGGGACAGGGGTTGAAAAACTGTTTTTT
.,TRBV29-1,TRBJ1-1,.,CSVRQHMNTEAFF,TGCAGCGTTCGACAGCACATGAACACTGAAGCTTTCTTT
.,TRBV7-5,TRBJ1-5,.,CVRTVGQSNQPQHF,TGTGTCAGGACCGTGGGACAGAGCAATCAGCCCCAGCATTTT
.,TRBV28,TRBJ1-5,.,CASSLTNRASNQPQHF,TGTGCCAGCAGTTTGACAAACAGGGCGAGCAATCAGCCCCAGCATTTT
.,TRBV4-1,TRBJ2-5,TRBD1,CASSQVLGQGTQETQYF,TGCGCCAGCAGCCAAGTCCTAGGACAGGGGACCCAAGAGACCCAGTACTTC
.,TRBV30,TRBJ1-2,.,CAWRNPGGNYGYTF,TGTGCCTGGAGGAACCCCGGTGGGAACTATGGCTACACCTTC
.,TRBV27,TRBJ2-7,TRBD1,CASRTGGYEQYF,TGTGCCAGCCGAACAGGGGGCTACGAGCAGTACTTC
few,TRBV19,TRBJ1-1,TRBD1,CASQDRLNTEAFF,TGTGCCAGTCAGGACAGGCTTAACACTGAAGCTTTCTTT
.,TRBV6-5,TRBJ1-2,.,CASSYLAGRSNYGYTF,TGTGCCAGCAGTTACCTGGCCGGCCGCTCTAACTATGGCTACACCTTC
few,TRBV4-1,TRBJ1-1,.,CASSRLEAQGEAFF,TGCGCCAGCAGCCGACTCGAGGCCCAGGGTGAAGCTTTCTTT
.,TRBV10-3,TRBJ2-5,.,CAIRQGGGEETQYF,TGTGCCATCAGACAGGGTGGAGGGGAAGAGACCCAGTACTTC
.,TRBV6-1,TRBJ2-6,.,CASSALRADSGANVLTF,TGTGCCAGCAGTGCTCTCAGGGCAGACTCTGGGGCCAACGTCCTGACTTTC
.,TRBV18,TRBJ1-1,TRBD1,CASSPYRDRNTEAFF,TGTGCCAGCTCTCCATACCGGGACAGGAACACTGAAGCTTTCTTT
.,TRBV11-2,TRBJ1-4,.,CASSSNTGGVEKLFF,TGTGCCAGCAGCTCCAATACCGGGGGAGTTGAAAAACTGTTTTTT
.,TRBV29-1,TRBJ2-5,.,CSVLGPGQETQYF,TGCAGCGTTCTCGGGCCAGGACAAGAGACCCAGTACTTC
once,TRBV28,TRBJ2-7,.,CASSNYPYIKYEQYF,TGTGCCAGCAGTAACTACCCGTACATAAAATACGAGCAGTACTTC
.,TRBV4-3,TRBJ2-1,.,CASSQGGVIAYNEQFF,TGCGCCAGCAGCCAAGGAGGGGTCATCGCCTACAATGAGCAGTTCTTC
once,TRBV9,TRBJ1-3,TRBD1,CASSVAGTGGPGNTIYF,TGTGCCAGCAGCGTAGCGGGGACAGGGGGCCCTGGAAACACCATATATTTT
.,TRBV5-6,TRBJ1-3,.,CASKAPGPSGNTIYF,TGTGCCTCCAAGGCCCCCGGGCCCTCTGGAAACACCATATATTTT
.,TRBV6-5,TRBJ2-7,TRBD2,CASRRTSELYEQYF,TGTGCCAGCCGGAGGACTAGCGAGTTATACGAGCAGTACTTC
.,TRBV5-5,TRBJ2-5,.,CASSFSMLETQYF,TGTGCCAGCAGCTTCTCTATGTTAGAGACCCAGTACTTC
.,TRBV30,TRBJ1-2,TRBD1,CAWSVDRTGPSYGYTF,TGTGCCTGGAGTGTTGACCGGACAGGCCCATCCTATGGCTACACCTTC
.,TRBV6-6,TRBJ2-1,TRBD2,CATQGRLAGSLEQFF,TGTGCCACCCAGGGCCGACTAGCGGGTTCTCTTGAGCAGTTCTTC
.,TRBV19,TRBJ2-2,.,CASSMARGAYPGELFF,TGTGCCAGTAGTATGGCGAGGGGCGCATATCCCGGGGAGCTGTTTTTT
.,TRBV6-1,TRBJ2-7,TRBD1,CATATGPTYEQYF,TGTGCCACCGCGACAGGGCCCACCTACGAGCAGTACTTC
.,TRBV7-6,TRBJ2-7,.,CASSPGGASEAYEQYF,TGTGCCAGCAGCCCCGGAGGGGCTAGCGAAGCCTACGAGCAGTACTTC
.,TRBV2,TRBJ2-2,TRBD2,CASRLAGGPGELFF,TGTGCCAGCAGACTAGCGGGAGGGCCCGGGGAGCTGTTTTTT
.,TRBV12-5,TRBJ2-1,TRBD2,CASGLVGGSGEVREQFF,TGTGCTAGTGGTTTGGTCGGGGGGAGTGGGGAAGTACGTGAGCAGTTCTTC
.,TRBV6-6,TRBJ1-2,TRBD1,CASSQQGSYGYTF,TGTGCCAGCAGTCAACAGGGGAGCTATGGCTACACCTTC
.,TRBV19,TRBJ2-7,.,CASSIVPGGDEQYF,TGTGCCAGTAGTATAGTACCAGGCGGGGACGAGCAGTACTTC
.,TRBV2,TRBJ2-7,TRBD2,CASRFSGMTPEQYF,TGTGCCAGCAGGTTTAGCGGGATGACGCCCGAGCAGTACTTC
.,TRBV5-1,TRBJ2-6,.,CASSLATVGSGANVLTF,TGCGCCAGCAGCTTGGCCACTGTTGGCTCTGGGGCCAACGTCCTGACTTTC
once,TRBV15,TRBJ2-1,.,CATSRDRGRVGQFF,TGTGCCACCAGCAGAGACAGGGGAAGAGTTGGGCAGTTCTTC
.,TRBV6-1,TRBJ1-1,.,CASSDRVGTDTEAFF,TGTGCCAGCAGTGACAGGGTTGGCACGGACACTGAAGCTTTCTTT
.,TRBV7-7,TRBJ2-1,.,CASSPTSGRYNEQFF,TGTGCCAGCAGCCCCACGAGCGGGCGTTACAATGAGCAGTTCTTC
.,TRBV4-1,TRBJ2-3,TRBD1,CASSRYGTAEGDTQYF,TGCGCCAGCAGCCGATACGGGACAGCCGAGGGGGATACGCAGTATTTT
.,TRBV4-1,TRBJ1-5,.,CASSPSLHQQYSNQPQHF,TGCGCCAGCAGCCCAAGTCTACACCAGCAGTATAGCAATCAGCCCCAGCATTTT
.,TRBV10-3,TRBJ1-3,.,CAIGKDRQHSGNTIYF,TGTGCCATCGGGAAGGACAGACAGCACTCTGGAAACACCATATATTTT
.,TRBV11-2,TRBJ2-3,.,CASSLGRAEDTQYF,TGTGCCAGCAGCTTGGGCAGGGCTGAAGATACGCAGTATTTT
.,TRBV29-1,TRBJ1-2,.,CSVERQDINYGYTF,TGCAGCGTTGAAAGACAGGATATTAACTATGGCTACACCTTC
.,TRBV28,TRBJ2-1,.,CASSLVGANEQFF,TGTGCCAGCAGTTTAGTGGGGGCCAATGAGCAGTTCTTC
.,TRBV15,TRBJ2-1,.,CATSRDLGHNEQFF,TGTGCCACCAGCAGAGATCTTGGGCACAATGAGCAGTTCTTC
.,TRBV1,TRBJ2-7,.,CTSSHGGLAGSSSYEQYF,TGCACCAGCAGCCACGGGGGACTAGCGGGATCGAGCTCCTACGAGCAGTACTTC
.,TRBV2,TRBJ2-7,.,CASQVGGGTYEQYF,TGTGCCAGCCAGGTGGGGGGAGGAACCTACGAGCAGTACTTC
.,TRBV25-1,TRBJ2-7,TRBD1,CASSDGQGGGLVSTEQYF,TGTGCCAGCAGTGACGGACAGGGAGGTGGGCTAGTGTCGACCGAGCAGTACTTC
.,TRBV29-1,TRBJ1-5,TRBD1,CSVILGTGSSNQPQHF,TGCAGCGTCATTCTAGGGACAGGGTCTAGCAATCAGCCCCAGCATTTT
.,TRBV30,TRBJ1-2,.,CAWSLPRLGFYGYTF,TGTGCCTGGAGTCTGCCCCGTTTGGGTTTCTATGGCTACACCTTC
.,TRBV2,TRBJ1-4,TRBD1,CASSERGPRATNEKLFF,TGTGCCAGCAGTGAAAGGGGGCCCCGGGCAACTAATGAAAAACTGTTTTTT
.,TRBV7-2,TRBJ2-5,TRBD2,CASSPGLAGKETQYF,TGTGCCAGCAGCCCGGGACTAGCGGGGAAAGAGACCCAGTACTTC
.,TRBV9,TRBJ1-2,TRBD1,CASSARGGTLGDGYTF,TGTGCCAGCAGCGCCCGAGGGGGCACCTTAGGGGATGGCTACACCTTC